This T cell receptor (beta chain) appears in the sequencing data of a study of T cell responses to AZD1222 COVID-19 vaccine. Clones were read by immunoSEQ multiplex PCR, and TCRdb kept only the in-frame ones, dropping some. The sample has over 70,000 clones, 70% to 90% seen once. The study's findings and limits: After two AZD1222 doses, spike-specific TCR breadth and depth rose versus day 0.

Per the germline V gene, CDR1 is SGHRS and CDR2 is YFSETQ. The length of the CDR3 is 16 residues. V lost 3 bases and J lost 8; bases outside the gene matches: 12. As concerns this clone: Its cognate antigen is unknown.

This receptor was taken from an adult in good health. This chain joins TRBV5-1 and TRBJ2-1, with 9 positions matching TRBD2. The sample was peripheral blood, taken on day 0 of MenACWY control vaccination. CDR3 amino acids: CASSSGVLAGSDEQFF. The CDR3, as DNA: TGCGCCAGCAGCTCTGGAGTCCTAGCGGGGTCCGATGAGCAGTTCTTC.